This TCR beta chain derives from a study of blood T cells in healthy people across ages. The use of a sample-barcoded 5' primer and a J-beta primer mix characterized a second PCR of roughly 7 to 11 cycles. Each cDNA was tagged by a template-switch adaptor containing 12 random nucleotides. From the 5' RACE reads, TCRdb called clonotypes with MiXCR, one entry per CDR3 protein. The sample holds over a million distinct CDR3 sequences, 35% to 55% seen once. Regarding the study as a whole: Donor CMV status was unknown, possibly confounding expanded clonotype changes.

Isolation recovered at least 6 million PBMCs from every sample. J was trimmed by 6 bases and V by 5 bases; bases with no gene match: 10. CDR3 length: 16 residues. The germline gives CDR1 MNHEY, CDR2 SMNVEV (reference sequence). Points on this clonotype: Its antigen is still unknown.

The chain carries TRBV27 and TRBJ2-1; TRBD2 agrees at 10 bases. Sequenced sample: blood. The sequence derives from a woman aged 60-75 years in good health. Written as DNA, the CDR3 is TGTGCCAGCAGTATACTCCGAGCGGGAGGGGGCAATGAGCAGTTCTTC. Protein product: CASSILRAGGGNEQFF.